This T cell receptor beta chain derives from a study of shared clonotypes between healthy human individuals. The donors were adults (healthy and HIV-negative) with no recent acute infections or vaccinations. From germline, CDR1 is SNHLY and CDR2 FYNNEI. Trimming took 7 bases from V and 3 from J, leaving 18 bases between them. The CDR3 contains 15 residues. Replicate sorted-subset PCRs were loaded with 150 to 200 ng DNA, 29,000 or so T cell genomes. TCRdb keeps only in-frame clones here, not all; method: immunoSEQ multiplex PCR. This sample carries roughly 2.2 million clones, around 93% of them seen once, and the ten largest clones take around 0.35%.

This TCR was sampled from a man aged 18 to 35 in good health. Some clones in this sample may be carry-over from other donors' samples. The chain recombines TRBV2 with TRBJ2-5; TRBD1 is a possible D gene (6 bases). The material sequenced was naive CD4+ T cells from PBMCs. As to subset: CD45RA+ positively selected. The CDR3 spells CASIGTGHLEETQYF. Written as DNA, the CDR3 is TGTGCCAGCATTGGAACGGGACACCTGGAAGAGACCCAGTACTTC. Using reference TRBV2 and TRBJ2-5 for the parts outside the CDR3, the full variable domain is EPEVTQTPSHQVTQMGQEVILRCVPISNHLYFYWYRQILGQKVEFLVSFYNNEISEKSEIFDDQFSVERPDGSNFTLKIRSTKLEDSAMYFCASIGTGHLEETQYFGPGTRLLVL.